This entry features one T cell receptor beta chain sequence. The sample comes from a study of blood T cell repertoires in COVID-19. Study-wide background: The study drew acute and convalescent COVID-19 samples from the United States, Italy and Spain.

The CDR3 covers 13 residues. With 3 bases removed from V and 3 bases from J, the gap between germline ends came to 9 bases. Germline V gives CDR1 SNHLY, CDR2 FYNNEI. Sequenced by immunoSEQ multiplex PCR; TCRdb stores in-frame clones only, minus some. Among about 270,000 clones listed, 75% to 90% were seen once. The TCR sequence derives from a woman younger than 45 with acute COVID-19. The sequenced sample consisted of PBMCs or T cells enriched from blood (not recorded which). The genes are TRBV2 and TRBJ2-7; D remains unclear. The CDR3 loop reads CASSDRQVYEQYF. The CDR3 nucleotides read TGTGCCAGCAGTGATCGGCAGGTCTACGAGCAGTACTTC.